The 25 T cell receptor beta chains below come from one sample, sequenced in a study of regulatory T cells in long-lasting Graves disease. Time point specified: newly diagnosed GD, antithyroid drugs for less than 3 months. Researchers made the TCR library from RNA that was extracted from PBMCs. Both iRepertoire HTBI primers and Arm-PCR of CDR3 regions were used to build the TCR beta libraries. TCRdb redid the calling of the multiplex PCR reads with MiXCR, one entry per CDR3 protein. The sample has 540,000 or so distinct CDR3 sequences; around an eighth are singletons. This sample also appeared in a second study, on T cells in Graves' hyperthyroidism and ophthalmopathy.

This material consisted of peripheral blood mononuclear cells (PBMCs), taken at new diagnosis, from a patient treated with antithyroid drugs. These receptor sequences come from a man aged 25-45 years with Graves disease.

This clonotype was seen more than once but under ten times. The chain employs TRBV12-3 or TRBV12-4 and TRBJ2-1; the match to TRBD2 covers 8 bases. The CDR3 is made up of 12 amino acids. Germline trimming cut 6 bases from V and 9 bases from J; bases unmatched to any gene: 4. The CDR3 reads CASRGLVTEQFF. CDR3 bases: TGTGCCAGCAGGGGACTAGTGACTGAGCAGTTCTTC.

The V gene is TRBV4-1, the J gene TRBJ2-3, with 8 bases fitting TRBD2. Trimming removed 1 base from V and 4 bases from J; junction bases left unmatched: 7. This CDR3 has 16 residues. Per germline, CDR1 MGHRA and CDR2 YSYEKL. The CDR3 is CASSQVLSGGADTQYF. In DNA form, the CDR3 reads TGCGCCAGCAGCCAAGTTTTATCCGGGGGGGCAGATACGCAGTATTTT.

In this sample, this clonotype turned up a few times. The V gene is TRBV29-1, the J gene TRBJ2-2; either TRBD1 or TRBD2 may fit D (5 bases each). Looked up from germline, CDR1 is SQVTM and CDR2 is ANQGSEA. V dropped 4 bases and J dropped 6 bases, with 15 bases sitting between them. The CDR3 spans 14 residues. CDR3 sequence reads: CSVAEGRFPGELFF. The CDR3 bases are TGCAGCGTTGCTGAGGGGCGCTTCCCCGGGGAGCTGTTTTTT.

This chain connects TRBV19 to TRBJ2-3; D is possibly TRBD1 (6 bases). V dropped 3 bases and J dropped 0 bases, with 10 bases sitting between them. The CDR3 runs to 15 residues. CDR1 and CDR2 (germline): LNHDA, SQIVND (reference sequence). The CDR3 nucleotides are TGTGCCAGTAGTATGGCAGGGGCCAGCACAGATACGCAGTATTTT. Translated, it gives CASSMAGASTDTQYF.

There are a few counts of this clonotype. The V and J genes are TRBV3-1 and TRBJ2-1; TRBD2 aligns across 12 bases. The length of the CDR3 is 15 residues. After removal of 7 bases from V and 5 bases from J, the junction contained 6 bases not matched to a gene. Germline lookup yields CDR1 LGHDT and CDR2 YNNKEL (reference sequence). In DNA, the CDR3 is TGTGCCAGCACCGGACTAGCGGGATTAAACAATGAGCAGTTCTTC. Translation gives CASTGLAGLNNEQFF.

The table lists this clonotype with a few counts. The J gene is TRBJ1-2, the V gene TRBV6-1, with 7 nucleotides matching TRBD1. With 6 bases clipped from V and 6 bases from J, the junction kept 7 bases outside the gene matches. Per germline, CDR1 MNHNS and CDR2 SASEGT. CDR3 length: 13 amino acids. The CDR3 sequence is CASRSTGSHGYTF. The CDR3 DNA is TGTGCCAGCAGGTCGACAGGGAGCCATGGCTACACCTTC.

This clonotype was picked up many times. The rearrangement links TRBV13 to TRBJ2-7; D not certain. Looked up from germline, CDR1 is PRHDT and CDR2 is FYEKMQ (reference sequence). The CDR3 spans 14 residues. Trimming removed 1 base from V and 2 bases from J, with 9 bases in between. The CDR3 spells CASSLEGQPYEQYF. CDR3 DNA sequence: TGTGCCAGCAGCTTAGAAGGGCAACCCTACGAGCAGTACTTC.

This clonotype came up many times. This chain links TRBV6-1 with TRBJ1-1; 8 bases match TRBD1. V lost 6 bases and J lost 4; bases outside the gene matches: 10. Germline CDR1 reads MNHNS; CDR2 reads SASEGT. This CDR3 spans 15 amino acids. CDR3 nucleotides: TGTGCCAGCAGACCTGACAGGGGACTTCGCACTGAAGCTTTCTTT. Residues: CASRPDRGLRTEAFF.

This clonotype was counted many times. This chain links TRBV6-2 or TRBV6-3 with TRBJ2-1; 7 positions match TRBD2. The V and J ends lost 3 bases and 5 bases, in that order; junction bases with no gene match: 1. This CDR3 contains 13 residues. The germline V gene encodes CDR1 MNHEY and CDR2 SVGEGT. CDR3 DNA: TGTGCCAGCAGTTATGGGACTAACAATGAGCAGTTCTTC. Protein: CASSYGTNNEQFF.

This clonotype was seen at least ten times. V and J are TRBV28 and TRBJ1-5; TRBD1 agrees at 7 bases. This CDR3 spans 15 amino acids. The V gene end was trimmed by 6 bases and the J gene end by 2 bases; junction bases not matched to a gene: 7. Germline lookup yields CDR1 MDHEN and CDR2 SYDVKM. CDR3 in amino acids: CASSETGYGNQPQHF. Written as DNA, the CDR3 is TGTGCCAGCAGCGAGACAGGGTATGGCAATCAGCCCCAGCATTTT.

J is TRBJ2-3 and V is TRBV20-1; 7 positions match TRBD2. V lost 3 bases to trimming and J lost 3 bases; unmatched junction nucleotides: 3. This CDR3 is 13 amino acids long. The germline CDR1 and CDR2 sequences are DFQATT and SNEGSKA (reference sequence). CDR3 loop: CSARAAGTDTQYF. CDR3 DNA: TGCAGTGCTAGGGCAGCGGGGACAGATACGCAGTATTTT.

This clonotype was found many times. V is TRBV12-3 or TRBV12-4 and J is TRBJ1-5, with 7 bases that match TRBD1. With 6 bases clipped from V and 5 bases from J, the junction kept 13 bases outside the gene matches. The CDR3 loop spans 16 amino acids. CDR3 nucleotide sequence: TGTGCCAGCAGCCCCGGGGACAGAGGGGGAGATCAGCCCCAGCATTTT. Amino acid sequence: CASSPGDRGGDQPQHF.

This rearrangement joins TRBV6-1 to TRBJ2-1; no reliable D call. V was shortened by 7 bases and J by 8 bases, with 9 bases between the two germline ends. This CDR3 is 11 amino acids long. From germline, CDR1 is MNHNS and CDR2 SASEGT. The CDR3 loop reads CASIKGYEQFF. The CDR3, as DNA: TGTGCCAGCATTAAAGGATATGAGCAGTTCTTC.

The chain recombines TRBV20-1 with TRBJ2-7; 13 nucleotides match TRBD2. Germline-derived CDR1 and CDR2 are DFQATT and SNEGSKA (reference sequence). CDR3 size: 15 residues. With 5 bases clipped from V and 4 bases from J, the junction kept 8 bases outside the gene matches. DNA of the CDR3: TGCAGTGCTTTCCCACTAGCGGGAGGGCTGTACGAGCAGTACTTC. Translated, it gives CSAFPLAGGLYEQYF.

This clonotype was detected only once. V and J are TRBV4-1 and TRBJ2-7; 14 positions match TRBD2. The CDR3 loop spans 17 amino acids. The trim removed 4 bases at V and 0 bases at J, leaving 5 bases unmatched. The V gene's germline CDR1 is MGHRA and CDR2 YSYEKL. The CDR3 nucleotides read TGCGCCAGCAGCCTAGGGACTAGCGGGGGTTACTCCTACGAGCAGTACTTC. Residues: CASSLGTSGGYSYEQYF.

This clonotype has ten or more counts. The gene calls are TRBV6-2 or TRBV6-3 and TRBJ2-1; D gene ambiguous. Trimming shortened V by 6 bases and J by 0 bases, and 12 bases separated the two germline ends. CDR3 length equals 15 residues. Germline CDR1 reads MNHEY; CDR2 reads SVGEGT. The DNA of the CDR3 is TGTGCCAGCAGCCCAGATTGGAGCTCCTACAATGAGCAGTTCTTC. Translating it yields CASSPDWSSYNEQFF.

This clonotype was seen at least ten times. V gene TRBV19 combines with J gene TRBJ2-1; possibly TRBD2 for D (5 bases). The CDR3 length is 13 residues. Trimming removed 6 bases from V and 6 bases from J, with 12 bases in between. CDR1 is LNHDA, CDR2 SQIVND, per germline (reference sequence). Here the CDR3 DNA reads TGTGCCAGTAGCTGGGCGGGTTTCAATGAGCAGTTCTTC. Amino acid sequence: CASSWAGFNEQFF.

This clonotype was found many times. The CDR3 nucleotides read TGTGCCAGCAACAGGGCTCAAGAAGGTGGCTACACCTTC. Amino acids: CASNRAQEGGYTF. The chain has TRBV28 and TRBJ1-2; D may be TRBD1 (6 bases). V lost 7 bases to trimming and J lost 7 bases, with 16 bases between them. Germline CDR1 is MDHEN and CDR2 is SYDVKM. The CDR3 covers 13 residues.

V is TRBV19 and J is TRBJ2-7, with 10 bases aligning to TRBD1. The CDR3 contains 16 residues. The junction had 5 bases not matched to a gene; V was cut back by 3 bases and J by 0 bases. Germline V gene lookup returns CDR1 LNHDA and CDR2 SQIVND (reference sequence). This CDR3 is CASSIGTGAVSYEQYF. The CDR3 DNA sequence: TGTGCCAGTAGTATCGGGACAGGGGCCGTCTCCTACGAGCAGTACTTC.

The chain uses TRBV29-1 and TRBJ2-5; D is perhaps TRBD1 (6 bases). This CDR3 has 18 amino acids. CDR1 SQVTM and CDR2 ANQGSEA come from the germline V gene. V was cut by 8 bases and J by 2 bases, with 30 bases left in between. The DNA of the CDR3 is TGCAGCTTTTCATTGGGCCCCAAGGACAGTTGCGATCAAGAGACCCAGTACTTC. This sequence encodes CSFSLGPKDSCDQETQYF.

This clonotype was recorded many times. The rearrangement uses TRBV6-1 and TRBJ1-5; D is unresolved. CDR1 and CDR2 from the germline V gene are MNHNS and SASEGT. The CDR3 runs 13 residues. The V and J ends lost 7 bases and 4 bases respectively, with 11 bases between them. The CDR3 spells CASTLAANQPQHF. CDR3 nucleotides: TGTGCCAGCACTTTAGCAGCAAATCAGCCCCAGCATTTT.

This clonotype has at least ten counts. This chain uses TRBV2 with TRBJ2-2; TRBD2 agrees at 10 bases. V was pared by 4 bases and J by 0 bases, with 14 bases of the junction left unmatched. CDR1 SNHLY and CDR2 FYNNEI come from the germline V gene. The CDR3 contains 20 residues. The CDR3 DNA is TGTGCCAGCAGTGCAAGCGGCCTAGCGGGAGTTAGGGCGAACACCGGGGAGCTGTTTTTT. Amino acids: CASSASGLAGVRANTGELFF.

The chain links TRBV20-1 to TRBJ1-2; possible D gene TRBD1, 6 bases. This CDR3 contains 13 residues. Germline assignment: CDR1 DFQATT and CDR2 SNEGSKA (reference sequence). The germline V and J ends were trimmed by 3 bases and 4 bases, with 12 bases remaining between them. The CDR3, as DNA: TGCAGTGCTAGTCCGGGACACATCTATGGCTACACCTTC. This sequence encodes CSASPGHIYGYTF.

This clonotype was seen repeatedly, ten times or more. The chain couples TRBV7-8 to TRBJ2-7, with a possible D match to TRBD1 (5 bases). Germline assignment: CDR1 SGHVS and CDR2 FQNEAQ. V was cut by 5 bases and J by 3 bases, with 23 bases left in between. The length of the CDR3 is 17 residues. This CDR3 reads CASSRVRGGRRDYEQYF. The CDR3 DNA reads as TGTGCCAGCAGCCGAGTAAGGGGCGGTCGTAGAGACTACGAGCAGTACTTC.

This clonotype has a handful of counts. V usage is TRBV12-3 or TRBV12-4 and J usage is TRBJ2-2, with D possibly matching TRBD1 (6 bases). CDR3 length: 16 amino acids. V was cut by 4 bases and J by 3 bases, with 15 bases left in between. The CDR3 spells CASSSRGGDYTGELFF. In DNA form, the CDR3 reads TGTGCCAGCAGTTCCAGGGGTGGGGATTACACCGGGGAGCTGTTTTTT.